A single sample is the source of the 9 T cell receptor beta chains below, sequenced in a study of blood T cells in healthy people across ages. Then a second PCR, running roughly 7 to 11 cycles, was carried out with a sample-barcoded 5' primer and a J-beta primer mix. TCRdb re-analysed the 5' RACE reads in MiXCR, keeping a single row per CDR3 protein. The repertoire consists of about 900,000 distinct CDR3 sequences, with about 62% occurring once and the leading ten covering about 30%. The sample comprised blood. These receptor sequences come from a man aged 25 to 40 in good health.

V is TRBV12-3 or TRBV12-4 and J is TRBJ2-1; the D is unclear. V gave up 5 bases and J gave up 5 bases, with 13 bases separating them. The CDR3 loop spans 14 amino acids. The CDR3 nucleotides are TGTGCCAGCAGTGTACCGGTTGGGAACAATGAGCAGTTCTTC. Translating gives CASSVPVGNNEQFF.

The chain combines TRBV7-9 with TRBJ2-5; 7 bases match TRBD1. Per germline, CDR1 SEHNR and CDR2 FQNEAQ (reference sequence). Trimming cost V 5 bases and J 2 bases; bases outside gene matches: 8. The length of the CDR3 is 15 residues. The CDR3 spells CASSPRDSYQETQYF. The CDR3 DNA sequence: TGTGCCAGCAGCCCCCGGGACAGCTATCAAGAGACCCAGTACTTC.

In this sample, this clonotype turned up a few times. The V and J genes are TRBV15 and TRBJ2-1; 9 bases line up with TRBD1. This CDR3 has 14 residues. The germline gives CDR1 LNHNV, CDR2 YYDKDF (reference sequence). The trim removed 4 bases at V and 8 bases at J, leaving 6 bases unmatched. The CDR3 DNA is TGTGCCACCAGCAAGGACAGGGGCAGGGATGAGCAGTTCTTC. Its translation: CATSKDRGRDEQFF.

CDR3 DNA sequence: TGTGCCAGCAGTTTACTTTTTGACAGGGGGGAGGGGGAGACCCAGTACTTC. Translating gives CASSLLFDRGEGETQYF. This sequence joins TRBV28 and TRBJ2-5; 9 bases map to TRBD1. The CDR3 is made up of 17 amino acids. Germline trimming cut 2 bases from V and 5 bases from J; bases unmatched to any gene: 12. From germline, CDR1 is MDHEN and CDR2 SYDVKM.

This chain joins TRBV9 and TRBJ1-5; D is perhaps TRBD1 (6 bases). The CDR3 totals 12 residues. The V gene lost 0 bases and the J gene lost 15 bases, with 13 bases spanning the gap. The germline gives CDR1 SGDLS, CDR2 YYNGEE. The CDR3 DNA reads as TGTGCCAGCAGCGTAGGCGGACAGACTTTGCATTTT. This gives the protein CASSVGGQTLHF.

The chain has TRBV29-1 and TRBJ2-3; unclear D gene. Germline CDR1 and CDR2: SQVTM and ANQGSEA. Trimming cost V 2 bases and J 0 bases, with 12 bases left between them. There are 15 residues in the CDR3. This CDR3 reads CSVESPAASTDTQYF. The CDR3 DNA sequence: TGCAGCGTTGAATCCCCTGCGGCTAGCACAGATACGCAGTATTTT.

This clonotype is a singleton in its sample. This rearrangement joins TRBV25-1 to TRBJ2-7, with D maybe TRBD1 (6 bases). The last part of the DNA fits TRBJ2-5 better; the J call may be wrong. The CDR3 totals 15 residues. Germline CDR1 is MGHDK and CDR2 is SYGVNS. Here the CDR3 reads CASSETGKLVATQYF. CDR3 sequence (DNA): TGTGCCAGCAGTGAAACAGGGAAGCTAGTTGCGACCCAGTACTTC.

This chain uses TRBV12-3 or TRBV12-4 with TRBJ2-3; 8 bases map to TRBD2. V lost 7 bases to trimming and J lost 0 bases; unmatched junction nucleotides: 9. The CDR3 has 16 residues. The CDR3 bases are TGTGCCAGCACCCGATGTGAGCGGGGGAGCACAGATACGCAGTATTTT. Translation: CASTRCERGSTDTQYF.

Many counts were recorded for this clonotype. The junction departs from the called germline gene at one end, perhaps through a read error. The V gene is TRBV5-1, the J gene TRBJ2-1, with 8 bases fitting TRBD2. CDR1 and CDR2 (germline): SGHRS, YFSETQ. This CDR3 is built from 12 residues. CDR3: CASSLAGNEQFF. In nucleotides, the CDR3 is TGTGCCAGCAGCTTAGCGGGGAATGAGCAGTTCTTC. The entire variable domain, with the rest obtained from reference TRBV5-1 and TRBJ2-1, is as follows: KAGVTQTPRYLIKTRGQQVTLSCSPISGHRSVSWYQQTPGQGLQFLFEYFSETQRNKGNFPGRFSGRQFSNSRSEMNVSTLELGDSALYLCASSLAGNEQFFGPGTRLTVL.